Following are 26 T cell receptor beta chains from one sample sequenced in a study of OX40 agonist ivuxolimab in advanced cancers. Profiled with immunoSEQ multiplex PCR; TCRdb holds only in-frame clones, not every one. The profile shows 75,000 to 100,000 clones, 84% of them singletons. Sample: CD4+ or CD8+ T cells sorted from blood, taken in a trial of the OX40 agonist ivuxolimab. Receptor source: an adult with an advanced solid tumor such as melanoma, head and neck, liver or kidney cancer.

For the CDR3, the DNA is TGTGCCAGCAGTCCCGGACAGTCAAAAGGGGAGCAGTACTTC. Translated: CASSPGQSKGEQYF. This sequence joins TRBV6-1 and TRBJ2-7; a weak D match, TRBD1 (6 bases). Germline loops: CDR1 MNHNS, CDR2 SASEGT. V lost 5 bases and J lost 7, with 18 bases in between. The CDR3 has 14 residues.

The chain links TRBV18 to TRBJ2-1; D gene uncertain. This CDR3 contains 17 residues. With 5 bases removed from V and 0 bases from J, the gap between germline ends came to 17 bases. CDR1 and CDR2 from the germline V gene are KGHSH and LQKENI. In nucleotides, the CDR3 is TGTGCCAGCTCAACCCCCGGGCGCAAGAGCTCCTACAATGAGCAGTTCTTC. This gives the protein CASSTPGRKSSYNEQFF.

This clone was seen just once. J is TRBJ2-3 and V is TRBV5-8; D call uncertain. Trimming stripped 0 bases from V and 4 bases from J, with 6 bases between. This CDR3 comprises 13 residues. Germline assignment: CDR1 SGHTS and CDR2 YDEGEE. The CDR3, as DNA: TGTGCCAGCAGCTTGGGGGGTCCAGATACGCAGTATTTT. Protein product: CASSLGGPDTQYF.

CDR3 amino acids: CASSSGLLYEQYF. CDR3 nucleotide sequence: TGTGCCAGCAGCTCCGGACTGTTATACGAGCAGTACTTC. The V and J genes are TRBV7-9 and TRBJ2-7; TRBD2 is a possible D gene (5 bases). Germline CDR1 reads SEHNR; CDR2 reads FQNEAQ (reference sequence). This CDR3 is built from 13 residues. The ends were cut back, 4 bases at V and 4 bases at J, with 11 bases in the middle.

The chain couples TRBV7-2 to TRBJ2-7; TRBD2 might be the D (6 bases). V was cut by 5 bases and J by 1 base, with 12 bases left in between. The CDR3 totals 14 residues. The germline V gene has CDR1 SGHTA and CDR2 FQGNSA. The CDR3 loop reads CASSLAGTSYEQYF. The CDR3 coding sequence is TGTGCCAGCAGCCTCGCCGGGACTTCCTACGAGCAGTACTTC. The entire variable domain, with the rest obtained from reference TRBV7-2 and TRBJ2-7, is as follows: GAGVSQSPSNKVTEKGKDVELRCDPISGHTALYWYRQSLGQGLEFLIYFQGNSAPDKSGLPSDRFSAERTGGSVSTLTIQRTQQEDSAVYLCASSLAGTSYEQYFGPGTRLTVT.

This chain joins TRBV7-9 and TRBJ2-1, with a possible D match to TRBD2 (6 bases). The CDR3 has 17 residues. Per germline, CDR1 SEHNR and CDR2 FQNEAQ (reference sequence). V was shortened by 1 base and J by 5 bases, with 18 bases between the two germline ends. The CDR3 nucleotides read TGTGCCAGCAGCTTAGGGGTTGGGGCGGGACTGGACAATGAGCAGTTCTTC. The encoded protein is CASSLGVGAGLDNEQFF.

This chain uses TRBV9 with TRBJ2-2; D not certain. Germline CDR1 reads SGDLS; CDR2 reads YYNGEE. This CDR3 is 15 amino acids long. Trimming pared 2 bases from V and 4 bases from J, leaving 12 bases between. The DNA for the CDR3 is TGTGCCAGCAGCGTGTATGGGATGGGCACCGGGGAGCTGTTTTTT. It specifies CASSVYGMGTGELFF.

This chain uses TRBV14 with TRBJ2-7; 8 nucleotides match TRBD1. The length of the CDR3 is 14 residues. Germline CDR1 reads SGHDN; CDR2 reads FVKESK. Trimming cost V 0 bases and J 5 bases; bases outside gene matches: 3. The CDR3 nucleotides are TGTGCCAGCAGCCAAGACAGGGGGCTGGACGAGCAGTACTTC. Protein: CASSQDRGLDEQYF.

A single count supports this clone. The J gene is TRBJ2-3, the V gene TRBV6-6; the match to TRBD2 covers 15 bases. Germline loops: CDR1 MNHNY, CDR2 SVGAGI (reference sequence). After removal of 6 bases from V and 3 bases from J, the junction contained 1 base not matched to a gene. The CDR3 contains 15 residues. CDR3 sequence: CASSGTSGGTDTQYF. Written as DNA, the CDR3 is TGTGCCAGCAGCGGGACTAGCGGGGGGACAGATACGCAGTATTTT.

This clone was detected only a few times. The gene calls are TRBV6-1 and TRBJ2-1; TRBD1 aligns across 8 bases. The CDR3 contains 15 residues. Looked up from germline, CDR1 is MNHNS and CDR2 is SASEGT. V shed 4 bases, J shed 5 bases, and the junction held 7 bases outside the gene matches. Here the CDR3 reads CASSGQGRSNNEQFF. The CDR3 DNA is TGTGCCAGCAGTGGACAGGGGCGGTCCAACAATGAGCAGTTCTTC.

V usage is TRBV30 and J usage is TRBJ1-1; 9 nucleotides match TRBD1. This CDR3 contains 14 residues. Germline CDR1 GTSNPN, CDR2 SVGIG (reference sequence). After removal of 1 base from V and 5 bases from J, the junction contained 5 bases not matched to a gene. CDR3 DNA sequence: TGTGCCTGGAGTGGAGACAGGGGGAGTACTGAAGCTTTCTTT. It yields the protein CAWSGDRGSTEAFF. Variable domain in full (rest from reference TRBV30 and TRBJ1-1): SQTIHQWPATLVQPVGSPLSLECTVEGTSNPNLYWYRQAAGRGLQLLFYSVGIGQISSEVPQNLSASRPQDRQFILSSKKLLLSDSGFYLCAWSGDRGSTEAFFGQGTRLTVV.

This clone was seen a handful of times. J is TRBJ1-2 and V is TRBV30, with D perhaps TRBD1 (5 bases). The CDR3 has 16 residues. CDR1 GTSNPN and CDR2 SVGIG come from the germline V gene (reference sequence). Deletions cut 8 bases from V and 7 bases from J, with 29 bases between. CDR3 sequence (DNA): TGTGCCGCCGGGCGGGACCGGCAGAGGAGTGGTCGTGGCTACACCTTC. Residues: CAAGRDRQRSGRGYTF.

This chain connects TRBV7-9 to TRBJ2-1, with D perhaps matching TRBD2 (6 bases). The V end was cut by 6 bases, the J end by 8 bases, with 29 bases between. The CDR3 has 18 residues. The germline V gene has CDR1 SEHNR and CDR2 FQNEAQ (reference sequence). CDR3 nucleotide sequence: TGTGCCAGCAGTCCCCCCTCAGGCCAGGGTACCGGCGGGGATGAGCAGTTCTTC. Translation: CASSPPSGQGTGGDEQFF.

The J gene is TRBJ1-1, the V gene TRBV10-3; D call uncertain. V dropped 2 bases and J dropped 7 bases, with 5 bases sitting between them. There are 11 residues in the CDR3. Germline V gene sequence: CDR1 ENHRY, CDR2 SYGVKD. CDR3: CAISEGVEAFF. The CDR3 DNA is TGTGCCATCAGTGAGGGGGTTGAAGCTTTCTTT.

The chain has TRBV7-8 and TRBJ2-1; a weak D match, TRBD2 (7 bases). Germline lookup yields CDR1 SGHVS and CDR2 FQNEAQ. This CDR3 is 19 amino acids long. V was cut by 4 bases and J by 9 bases, with 31 bases left in between. The CDR3 reads CASSWGGGLAGSQAREQFF. CDR3 coding DNA: TGTGCCAGCAGCTGGGGGGGCGGACTGGCGGGGTCTCAGGCGCGTGAGCAGTTCTTC.

The chain couples TRBV29-1 to TRBJ2-5, with 10 bases lining up with TRBD1. J gave up 13 bases and V 3 bases, and 5 bases lay outside the gene matches. Germline V gene sequence: CDR1 SQVTM, CDR2 ANQGSEA. This CDR3 has 11 residues. CDR3 in amino acids: CSVEDRGVTYF. In nucleotides, the CDR3 is TGCAGCGTTGAGGACAGGGGGGTCACGTACTTC. Full variable domain (missing parts from reference TRBV29-1 and TRBJ2-5): SAVISQKPSRDICQRGTSLTIQCQVDSQVTMMFWYRQQPGQSLTLIATANQGSEATYESGFVIDKFPISRPNLTFSTLTVSNMSPEDSSIYLCSVEDRGVTYFGPGTRLLVL.

This chain connects TRBV4-2 to TRBJ1-2; D gene unclear. The CDR3 has 12 amino acids. Between the trimmed V and J ends, which lost 2 bases and 6 bases, there was a span of 7 bases. CDR1 is LGHNA, CDR2 YNFKEQ, per germline. CDR3 amino acids: CASSQNMDGYTF. For the CDR3, the DNA is TGTGCCAGCAGCCAAAATATGGATGGCTACACCTTC.

The gene calls are TRBV7-9 and TRBJ2-2; D may be TRBD1 or TRBD2 (5 bases each). The ends were cut back, 5 bases at V and 2 bases at J, with 9 bases in the middle. The CDR3 totals 14 residues. Germline V gives CDR1 SEHNR, CDR2 FQNEAQ (reference sequence). The CDR3 nucleotides are TGTGCCAGCAGCCGAGGGGCTAACACCGGGGAGCTGTTTTTT. Translated: CASSRGANTGELFF.

The chain employs TRBV6-5 and TRBJ1-1; D might be TRBD1 (6 bases). In germline, CDR1 is MNHEY, CDR2 SVGAGI. The ends were cut back, 5 bases at V and 4 bases at J, with 17 bases in the middle. The CDR3 has 15 residues. The CDR3 bases are TGTGCCAGCAGTCCCCAGGGGCGACAGAGCACTGAAGCTTTCTTT. It translates to CASSPQGRQSTEAFF.

The chain combines TRBV5-1 with TRBJ2-2, with D possibly matching TRBD1 (7 bases). Trimming took off 0 bases at V and 5 bases at J, with 11 bases between the two ends. Germline CDR1 reads SGHRS; CDR2 reads YFSETQ. The CDR3 has 15 amino acids. CDR3 in DNA: TGCGCCAGCAGCTTGGCCCAGGGGGGAACCGGGGAGCTGTTTTTT. Translation gives CASSLAQGGTGELFF.

Here the CDR3 reads CSVETGERTEAFF. In nucleotides, the CDR3 is TGCAGCGTTGAAACAGGGGAGCGGACTGAAGCTTTCTTT. The J gene is TRBJ1-1, the V gene TRBV29-1; 7 bases fit TRBD1. The CDR3 runs 13 residues. V lost 2 bases and J lost 5; bases outside the gene matches: 5. Germline V gene sequence: CDR1 SQVTM, CDR2 ANQGSEA.

The chain has TRBV19 and TRBJ2-7; TRBD1 aligns across 7 bases. Germline trimming cut 5 bases from V and 5 bases from J; bases unmatched to any gene: 15. The CDR3 spans 16 residues. From germline, CDR1 is LNHDA and CDR2 SQIVND (reference sequence). CDR3 sequence: CASSLGPQGNQHEQYF. The CDR3 DNA sequence: TGTGCCAGTAGTTTGGGACCACAGGGGAATCAACACGAGCAGTACTTC.

This clone was recorded only once. V is TRBV21-1 and J is TRBJ2-2; the table names TRBD1, a call not compared with the DNA. TRBV21-1 is a pseudogene. This CDR3 comprises 18 residues. The CDR3 sequence is CASSNRDRDRVNTGELFF. The CDR3 DNA reads TGTGCCAGCAGCAACCGGGATCGGGACAGGGTGAACACCGGGGAGCTGTTTTTT.

In this sample, this clone turned up once. The J gene is TRBJ2-7, the V gene TRBV29-1; tentative D call: TRBD2 (5 bases). From germline, CDR1 is SQVTM and CDR2 ANQGSEA. V was trimmed by 6 bases and J by 7 bases, leaving 16 bases between them. The CDR3 is 12 residues long. CDR3 coding DNA: TGCAGCGTCACCATGGGTCCGGGGGAGCAGTACTTC. Its translation: CSVTMGPGEQYF.

The rearrangement links TRBV4-2 to TRBJ1-1; 7 bases align to TRBD1. From germline, CDR1 is LGHNA and CDR2 YNFKEQ. The CDR3 extends over 15 amino acids. Unmatched junction bases numbered 8, after V lost 3 bases and J lost 4 bases. The CDR3, as DNA: TGTGCCAGCAGCCATACCGACAGGGAGGGCACTGAAGCTTTCTTT. It encodes CASSHTDREGTEAFF.

V is TRBV29-1 and J is TRBJ2-7, with 7 nucleotides matching TRBD1. Germline V gene data show CDR1 as SQVTM and CDR2 as ANQGSEA. The CDR3 length is 11 residues. The J segment lost 3 bases and the V segment lost 4 bases, leaving 0 bases of the junction unmatched. CDR3 coding DNA: TGCAGCGTTGGGACAGGCTACGAGCAGTACTTC. This encodes CSVGTGYEQYF.